The rows below give T cell receptor beta chains drawn from one sample of a study of blood T cells in healthy people across ages. TCRdb re-analysed the 5' RACE reads in MiXCR, keeping a single row per CDR3 protein. The table lists over a million distinct CDR3 sequences, roughly a quarter of them singletons. These data also formed part of another study, on T cells of mothers and their children.

Sequenced material: blood. The receptors here all came from a girl aged 2 to 9 in good health. Both conserved end residues are part of each CDR3. The D gene is left open where the match is weak. Part of the rows lack a size; the others show once, few, many or a class for expanded clones.

cdr3_length d_call j_call v_call clone_size cdr3_aa cdr3_nt
15 TRBD2 TRBJ2-1 TRBV5-1 few CASSRSGSLDNEQFF TGCGCCAGCAGCCGGAGCGGGAGCTTGGACAATGAGCAGTTCTTC
14 TRBD2 TRBJ2-3 TRBV20-1 . CSAIGTSGTDTQYF TGCAGTGCTATCGGGACTAGCGGCACAGATACGCAGTATTTT
16 . TRBJ1-4 TRBV28 . CASSLEGLATNEKLFF TGTGCCAGCAGTTTAGAAGGGTTGGCGACTAATGAAAAACTGTTTTTT
15 . TRBJ1-2 TRBV28 few CASSFRRGYRDGYTF TGTGCCAGCAGTTTCCGCAGGGGATATCGGGATGGCTACACCTTC
18 TRBD1 TRBJ2-6 TRBV27 . CASSLLGQVTSGANVLTF TGTGCCAGCAGTTTGCTGGGACAGGTTACCTCTGGGGCCAACGTCCTGACTTTC
14 TRBD1 TRBJ2-7 TRBV29-1 . CSVEGTGHSYEQYF TGCAGCGTTGAAGGGACAGGGCACTCCTACGAGCAGTACTTC
14 . TRBJ1-4 TRBV11-2 . CASSLEVQSGKLFF TGTGCCAGCAGCTTAGAGGTGCAGTCGGGAAAACTGTTTTTT
14 . TRBJ2-7 TRBV27 few CASRTELSSYEQYF TGTGCCAGCAGGACAGAACTAAGCTCCTACGAGCAGTACTTC
14 TRBD2 TRBJ2-1 TRBV28 . CASSVSGRFREQFF TGTGCCAGCAGTGTTAGCGGGAGGTTTAGGGAGCAGTTCTTC
13 . TRBJ2-7 TRBV6-1 . CASSTLESSEQYF TGTGCCAGCAGTACCCTCGAGTCTTCGGAGCAGTACTTC
12 TRBD2 TRBJ2-3 TRBV12-3/TRBV12-4 . CASSGGADAQYF TGTGCCAGCAGCGGGGGGGCAGATGCGCAGTATTTT
21 TRBD2 TRBJ2-1 TRBV20-1 few CSARTLQAGGPLLRDYNEQFF TGCAGTGCTAGAACCCTACAAGCGGGAGGGCCCCTCCTACGAGATTACAATGAGCAGTTCTTC
15 TRBD1 TRBJ2-2 TRBV27 . CASKFGTGHTGELFF TGTGCCAGCAAATTCGGGACAGGGCACACCGGGGAGCTGTTTTTT
16 . TRBJ2-1 TRBV29-1 few CSVAGGGGLSYNEQFF TGCAGCGTGGCGGGTGGCGGAGGGCTTTCCTACAATGAGCAGTTCTTC
12 . TRBJ2-5 TRBV18 many CASSPGQETQYF TGTGCCAGCAGCCCCGGCCAAGAGACCCAGTACTTC
16 TRBD2 TRBJ2-3 TRBV2 . CASQAGLAGVSDTQYF TGTGCTAGCCAGGCGGGACTAGCGGGAGTCAGCGATACGCAGTATTTT
11 TRBD1 TRBJ2-7 TRBV2 few CAGQAMGEQYF TGTGCCGGACAGGCGATGGGAGAGCAGTACTTC
17 TRBD2 TRBJ2-1 TRBV4-1 . CASSQFLGAGSNNEQFF TGCGCCAGCAGCCAGTTCTTGGGAGCGGGAAGCAACAATGAGCAGTTCTTC
14 . TRBJ2-7 TRBV3-1 few CASSHGTTAYEQYF TGTGCCAGCAGCCACGGGACGACAGCCTACGAGCAGTACTTC
13 . TRBJ1-1 TRBV4-2 . CASSQSGQREAFF TGTGCCAGCAGCCAAAGTGGGCAGCGCGAAGCTTTCTTT
14 . TRBJ1-1 TRBV10-3 few CAIAGTALNTEAFF TGTGCCATCGCAGGAACAGCTCTGAACACTGAAGCTTTCTTT
16 TRBD2 TRBJ2-7 TRBV25-1 many CASSDARLGLTAFKYF TGTGCCAGCAGTGACGCCAGGCTGGGACTAACGGCCTTTAAGTACTTC
15 TRBD1 TRBJ1-5 TRBV12-3/TRBV12-4 few CASSLGQGVNQPQHF TGTGCCAGCAGCTTAGGACAGGGGGTGAATCAGCCCCAGCATTTT
13 . TRBJ2-3 TRBV6-1 . CASKERDTDTQYF TGTGCCAGCAAGGAGCGAGACACAGATACGCAGTATTTT
14 TRBD1 TRBJ1-4 TRBV7-9 . CASKLETGNEKLFF TGTGCCAGCAAGCTCGAGACAGGGAATGAAAAACTGTTTTTT
15 TRBD2 TRBJ2-1 TRBV28 . CASRSLAGGGNEQFF TGTGCCAGCAGGTCGTTAGCGGGGGGAGGGAATGAGCAGTTCTTC
15 TRBD2 TRBJ2-5 TRBV20-1 few CSAIPLAGPQETQYF TGCAGTGCTATCCCCCTAGCGGGACCTCAAGAGACCCAGTACTTC
13 . TRBJ2-7 TRBV6-1 . CASASTRNYEQYF TGTGCCAGCGCTTCAACAAGGAACTACGAGCAGTACTTC
14 . TRBJ2-1 TRBV6-1 . CASTGPGVPTEQFF TGTGCCAGCACCGGGCCTGGTGTCCCTACAGAGCAGTTCTTC
14 TRBD1 TRBJ1-4 TRBV27 . CASSWGDRGGKLFF TGTGCCAGCAGTTGGGGGGACAGGGGAGGAAAACTGTTTTTT
15 . TRBJ2-7 TRBV7-9 few CASSPNRGGTYEQYF TGTGCCAGCAGCCCGAATCGTGGGGGTACCTACGAGCAGTACTTC
13 . TRBJ1-1 TRBV12-3/TRBV12-4 . CASSTLSRAEAFF TGTGCCAGCAGCACGCTTTCGAGAGCTGAAGCTTTCTTT
15 . TRBJ2-2 TRBV6-1 . CASSEVGGQGRELFF TGTGCCAGCAGTGAAGTGGGGGGGCAAGGCCGGGAGCTGTTTTTT
14 . TRBJ1-2 TRBV5-1 many CASSLAGVDYGYTF TGCGCCAGCAGCTTGGCAGGTGTGGACTATGGCTACACCTTC
14 . TRBJ2-3 TRBV10-3 few CAISGSGGTDTQYF TGTGCCATCAGTGGAAGCGGTGGGACAGATACGCAGTATTTT
15 . TRBJ1-2 TRBV7-2 . CASSLAGLETDGYTF TGTGCCAGCAGCTTAGCAGGGCTCGAGACAGATGGCTACACCTTC
13 TRBD1 TRBJ1-1 TRBV25-1 . CASSGTGGWQAFF TGTGCCAGCAGTGGAACAGGGGGCTGGCAAGCTTTCTTT
14 . TRBJ1-1 TRBV7-3 few CASRSFGGAAEAFF TGTGCCAGCAGATCATTCGGAGGGGCAGCCGAAGCTTTCTTT
15 . TRBJ2-1 TRBV28 few CASLGAPLNYNEQFF TGTGCCAGCTTAGGGGCCCCACTGAACTACAATGAGCAGTTCTTC
14 . TRBJ2-5 TRBV20-1 . CSARSWLYQETRYF TGCAGTGCTAGGAGCTGGCTATACCAAGAGACCCGGTACTTC
14 TRBD1 TRBJ1-4 TRBV12-3/TRBV12-4 . CASSDRTGGEKLFF TGTGCCAGCAGTGATCGGACAGGTGGCGAAAAACTGTTTTTT
15 TRBD1 TRBJ2-2 TRBV7-6 . CASSIWTGDTGELFF TGTGCCAGCAGCATCTGGACAGGGGACACCGGGGAGCTGTTTTTT
15 . TRBJ2-5 TRBV7-9 few CASKNPGGIQETQYF TGTGCCAGTAAAAACCCTGGAGGGATCCAAGAGACCCAGTACTTC
15 TRBD1 TRBJ2-1 TRBV11-2 . CASSYPEGQVDEQFF TGTGCCAGCAGCTACCCGGAAGGACAGGTCGATGAGCAGTTCTTC
14 . TRBJ1-5 TRBV28 few CASSPGLENQPQHF TGTGCCAGCAGCCCCGGATTGGAAAATCAGCCCCAGCATTTT
13 . TRBJ2-1 TRBV20-1 . CSARGDGYNEQFF TGCAGTGCTAGGGGGGATGGCTACAATGAGCAGTTCTTC
15 TRBD1 TRBJ1-2 TRBV28 . CASRLSQGIGAGYTF TGTGCCAGCAGGCTATCACAGGGGATAGGGGCTGGCTACACCTTC
15 TRBD1 TRBJ2-3 TRBV28 few CASSELTGGVDTQYF TGTGCCAGCAGTGAGTTGACAGGGGGCGTTGATACGCAGTATTTT
16 . TRBJ2-7 TRBV5-1 . CASSLAWITGTYEQYF TGCGCCAGCAGCTTGGCCTGGATTACAGGTACCTACGAGCAGTACTTC
14 TRBD1 TRBJ2-1 TRBV7-2 . CASCPGQGNNEQFF TGTGCCAGCTGCCCGGGACAGGGAAACAATGAGCAGTTCTTC
14 . TRBJ2-1 TRBV13 . CASGRPIENNEQFF TGTGCCAGCGGGCGTCCTATCGAAAACAATGAGCAGTTCTTC
18 . TRBJ2-2 TRBV5-1 few CASSLASRALRDTGELFF TGCGCCAGCAGCTTGGCCTCCCGGGCCCTCAGGGACACCGGGGAGCTGTTTTTT
15 . TRBJ1-2 TRBV2 . CASDSGGDSPLGYTF TGTGCCAGCGACTCTGGGGGGGATTCCCCCTTAGGCTACACCTTC
17 TRBD2 TRBJ2-5 TRBV3-1 few CASSQRGLAGSQETQYF TGTGCCAGCAGCCAGAGGGGACTAGCGGGATCACAAGAGACCCAGTACTTC
17 TRBD1 TRBJ1-3 TRBV28 . CASSPLDAGTGISTIYF TGTGCCAGCAGTCCCTTGGACGCGGGGACAGGCATCAGCACCATATATTTT
15 TRBD2 TRBJ2-7 TRBV12-5 . CASGRTASGGWEQYF TGTGCTAGTGGTCGCACGGCTAGCGGGGGTTGGGAGCAGTACTTC
13 . TRBJ2-2 TRBV29-1 . CSVDSKGAGELFF TGCAGCGTTGACTCTAAAGGGGCCGGGGAGCTGTTTTTT
14 TRBD2 TRBJ2-3 TRBV9 many CASSLGLAADTQYF TGTGCCAGCAGCCTGGGACTAGCGGCAGATACGCAGTATTTT
16 . TRBJ2-4 TRBV7-9 . CASSLGPQRTKNIQYF TGTGCCAGCAGCTTAGGCCCTCAGCGGACCAAAAACATTCAGTACTTC
14 . TRBJ1-5 TRBV20-1 few CSARGRNINQPQHF TGCAGTGCCAGGGGACGGAACATCAATCAGCCCCAGCATTTT